This paragraph reports one TCR beta chain. What antigen it recognizes has not been identified. Base-call qualities are not available, and no considerably larger clone is one nucleotide away. These data belong to a study of OX40 agonist ivuxolimab in advanced cancers. Concerning the study at large: The costimulatory receptor OX40 (CD134) was targeted by ivuxolimab, a fully human IgG2 agonistic monoclonal antibody. Intravenous ivuxolimab was administered to patients every 2 weeks at six dose levels: 0.01, 0.1, 0.3, 1.5, 3 and 10 mg/kg. Patients were allowed to have had prior anti-PD-1, anti-PD-L1 or anti-CTLA-4 therapy, and roughly two fifths of the dose-escalation patients had been treated with checkpoint inhibitors. Partial responses occurred in three dose-escalation patients, of whom one had hepatocellular carcinoma and two had cutaneous melanoma. The paper describes the monotherapy dose-escalation part (N of about 47 patients) of the phase I trial of ivuxolimab. In the dose-escalation cohort, roughly four fifths of patients were male, and the mean age was roughly 60 years, with a range of about 23 to 90. The purpose of peripheral TCRbeta sequencing was to test whether ivuxolimab changed TCR sequence diversity and led to clonal T-cell expansion. Of the roughly 51 patients in dose escalation, about 20 had hepatocellular carcinoma, about 15 had melanoma, 9 had renal cell carcinoma and 9 had head and neck cancer.

For sequencing of the TCRbeta CDR3 region, genomic DNA was extracted from the sorted cells. The immunoSEQ Assay was used to sequence the TCRbeta CDR3 regions. The table was pulled from immuneACCESS by TCRdb, which kept in-frame rearrangements only. Such tables lose some clones; where checked, under half of the loss comes from unresolved V genes, and the rest has no known cause. For this sample the table gives roughly 100,000 clones, of which just under 90% were detected only once. Of the sample, about 1.5% falls within the top ten clones. For CDR1 and CDR2, the germline V gene lists SGHRS and YFSETQ. The V end loses 4 bases and the J end loses 0 bases, and a stretch of 14 bases separates them. The CDR3, from cysteine to phenylalanine, totals 17 residues. The kept DNA is CDR3 alone, 51 bases in frame from the first base. The trial excluded patients who had a history of autoimmune disease or were on systemic immunosuppression. Peripheral blood for TCR sequencing was collected from all dose cohorts at baseline, on cycle 4 day 1, and on cycle 7 day 1. The samples were drawn from a first-in-human, open-label, multicenter phase I dose-escalation trial of ivuxolimab. Adults with locally advanced or metastatic melanoma, renal cell, hepatocellular, or head and neck squamous cell carcinoma were enrolled in the trial. Before TCR sequencing, CD4+ T cells and CD8+ T cells from peripheral blood were sorted into separate populations.

The paper as a whole reports these results and caveats: Low levels of normalized T-cell clonal expansion were also seen in some patients who did not respond. The antigen specificity of the clonally expanded peripheral T cells was not determined. At doses from 0.1 to 3.0 mg/kg, clonal expansion was seen in both CD4+ and CD8+ blood T cells between baseline and week 6. In the 0.1-3.0 mg/kg groups, partial responders were among the patients with the lowest normalized peripheral clonal expansion, particularly in CD8+ T cells. On average, CD8+ T cells showed more expanded clones than CD4+ T cells after ivuxolimab.

This material consisted of CD4+ or CD8+ T cells sorted from blood, taken in a trial of the OX40 agonist ivuxolimab. This receptor chain uses TRBV5-1 and TRBJ2-6; the D gene may be TRBD1 or TRBD2, since each aligns over 5 bases. The TCR sequence derives from an adult with an advanced solid tumor such as melanoma, head and neck, liver or kidney cancer. The sequenced DNA is TGCGCCAGCAGCAACCAGGGACCCTTCTCTGGGGCCAACGTCCTGACTTTC. It is translated as CASSNQGPFSGANVLTF. Reference TRBV5-1 and TRBJ2-6 proteins supply the regions before and after the CDR3; the full variable domain is: KAGVTQTPRYLIKTRGQQVTLSCSPISGHRSVSWYQQTPGQGLQFLFEYFSETQRNKGNFPGRFSGRQFSNSRSEMNVSTLELGDSALYLCASSNQGPFSGANVLTFGAGSRLTVL.